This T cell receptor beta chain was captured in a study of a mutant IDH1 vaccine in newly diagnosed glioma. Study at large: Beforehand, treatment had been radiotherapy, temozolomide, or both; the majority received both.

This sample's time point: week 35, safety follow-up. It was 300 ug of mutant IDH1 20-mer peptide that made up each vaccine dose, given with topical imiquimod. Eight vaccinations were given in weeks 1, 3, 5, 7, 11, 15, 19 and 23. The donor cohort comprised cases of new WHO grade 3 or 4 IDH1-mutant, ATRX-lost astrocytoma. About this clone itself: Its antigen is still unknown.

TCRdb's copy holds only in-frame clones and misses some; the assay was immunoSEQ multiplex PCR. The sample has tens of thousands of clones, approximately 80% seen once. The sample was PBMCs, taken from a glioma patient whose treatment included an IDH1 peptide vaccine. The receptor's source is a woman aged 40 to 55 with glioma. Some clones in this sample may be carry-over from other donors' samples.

CDR3 region: CSARGQEAQYF. CDR3 bases: TGCAGTGCTCGAGGACAGGAAGCGCAGTATTTT. V and J are TRBV20-1 and TRBJ2-3, with 7 positions matching TRBD1. Germline assignment: CDR1 DFQATT and CDR2 SNEGSKA (reference sequence). The length of the CDR3 is 11 residues. J gave up 10 bases and V 5 bases, and 6 bases lay outside the gene matches.